The clone carrying this T cell receptor (beta chain) was seen at least ten times. What it binds is unknown. The data belong to a study of regulatory T cells in long-lasting Graves disease. Study results and limitations: Persistent Graves' disease cases displayed lower TCR diversity than newly diagnosed ones.

V dropped 2 bases and J dropped 1 base, with 5 bases sitting between them. This CDR3 is built from 12 residues. Per germline, CDR1 DFQATT and CDR2 SNEGSKA (reference sequence). CDR3 regions were amplified by Arm-PCR using iRepertoire HTBI primers to build TCR beta libraries. MiXCR was run by TCRdb on the multiplex PCR reads, yielding one entry per CDR3 protein. This sample has around 420,000 distinct CDR3 sequences, with 15% found just once. Time point specified: newly diagnosed GD, antithyroid drugs for less than 3 months. TCR sequences were obtained from RNA taken from PBMCs. These data also formed part of another study, on T cells in Graves' hyperthyroidism and ophthalmopathy. As that report states: Those patients with uncontrolled infection, other autoimmune disease, pregnancy or lactation were excluded. The TCR CDR3 first-round RT-PCR relied on the HTBI primer set.

The material sequenced was peripheral blood mononuclear cells (PBMCs), taken at new diagnosis, from a patient treated with antithyroid drugs. The receptor comes from a woman aged 40 to 50 with Graves disease. The V gene is TRBV20-1, the J gene TRBJ1-1; D remains ambiguous. CDR3 loop: CSARQANTEAFF. The CDR3 DNA reads TGCAGTGCTAGACAGGCGAACACTGAAGCTTTCTTT.